This passage covers 15 T cell receptor beta chains from one sample sequenced in a study of cytomegalovirus exposure and HLA in healthy donors. Vbeta (60) and Jbeta (13) primers were used in the PCR. Using immunoSEQ multiplex PCR, the repertoire was profiled, and TCRdb retains in-frame clones only, with some absent. The sample shows 150,000 to 200,000 clones, around 70% of them seen only once. Sequenced material: PBMCs. Receptor source: a male donor in good health and CMV-seronegative.

V is TRBV7-2 and J is TRBJ2-1, with 12 bases fitting TRBD2. The germline gives CDR1 SGHTA, CDR2 FQGNSA. The CDR3 runs 16 residues. J gave up 10 bases and V 1 base, and 8 bases lay outside the gene matches. The CDR3 DNA reads as TGTGCCAGCAGCTTAGGTGCCCGGACTAGCGGGGCCGAGCAGTTCTTC. It yields the protein CASSLGARTSGAEQFF.

Here the CDR3 reads CATSATSGSHEQYF. The CDR3 DNA follows: TGTGCCACCAGCGCCACTAGCGGTTCGCACGAGCAGTACTTC. The rearrangement joins TRBV15 to TRBJ2-7, with 8 bases fitting TRBD2. Germline CDR1 LNHNV, CDR2 YYDKDF (reference sequence). The CDR3 consists of 14 residues. Trimming at V came to 5 bases and at J to 5 bases, leaving 8 bases not matched to a gene. The full variable domain, rest sourced from reference TRBV15 and TRBJ2-7, is DAMVIQNPRYQVTQFGKPVTLSCSQTLNHNVMYWYQQKSSQAPKLLFHYYDKDFNNEADTPDNFQSRRPNTSFCFLDIRSPGLGDTAMYLCATSATSGSHEQYFGPGTRLTVT.

The V and J genes are TRBV6-1 and TRBJ2-2; D gene ambiguous. This CDR3 has 13 residues. V shed 2 bases and J shed 6 bases, with 7 bases lying between them. Per germline, CDR1 MNHNS and CDR2 SASEGT. The CDR3 is CASSEWSAGELFF. CDR3 in DNA: TGTGCCAGCAGTGAATGGTCGGCCGGGGAGCTGTTTTTT.

V gene TRBV30 combines with J gene TRBJ2-1, with D perhaps TRBD2 (5 bases). Germline V gives CDR1 GTSNPN, CDR2 SVGIG (reference sequence). CDR3 length equals 11 residues. The ends were cut back, 4 bases at V and 9 bases at J, with 10 bases in the middle. The CDR3 is CAWTLAREQFF. As DNA, the CDR3 is TGTGCCTGGACTCTAGCCCGTGAGCAGTTCTTC.

The gene calls are TRBV5-1 and TRBJ1-2; possible D gene TRBD1, 5 bases. Germline V gene lookup returns CDR1 SGHRS and CDR2 YFSETQ. The length of the CDR3 is 13 residues. Trimming left V 0 bases short and J 6 bases short, with 9 bases between. As DNA, the CDR3 is TGCGCCAGCAGCTTGGAGTCAGGGAATGGCTACACCTTC. This encodes CASSLESGNGYTF.

This chain links TRBV18 with TRBJ2-4; TRBD2 agrees at 8 bases. The CDR3 has 15 amino acids. V was clipped by 3 bases and J by 3 bases; unmatched bases: 4. The germline V gene encodes CDR1 KGHSH and CDR2 LQKENI. The CDR3 is CASSPSGSSKNIQYF. The CDR3 DNA is TGTGCCAGCTCACCCAGCGGGAGCAGCAAAAACATTCAGTACTTC.

CDR3 coding DNA: TGTGCCAGCAGTTTCCGCGGAACTAGCAATCAGCCCCAGCATTTT. This encodes CASSFRGTSNQPQHF. The chain has TRBV27 and TRBJ1-5; no clear D gene. Trimming left V 3 bases short and J 0 bases short, with 9 bases between. The CDR3 is 15 residues long. Looked up from germline, CDR1 is MNHEY and CDR2 is SMNVEV (reference sequence).

The chain joins TRBV6-5 to TRBJ1-5, with 8 bases identical to TRBD1. CDR3 size: 14 residues. Germline V gives CDR1 MNHEY, CDR2 SVGAGI. Trimming removed 8 bases from V and 0 bases from J; junction bases left unmatched: 3. Here the CDR3 reads CASWTGFSNQPQHF. DNA of the CDR3: TGTGCCAGCTGGACAGGGTTTAGCAATCAGCCCCAGCATTTT.

J is TRBJ2-7 and V is TRBV6-5, with 8 bases fitting TRBD2. J gave up 6 bases and V 0 bases, and 7 bases lay outside the gene matches. The CDR3 contains 15 residues. Looked up from germline, CDR1 is MNHEY and CDR2 is SVGAGI. In DNA, the CDR3 is TGTGCCAGCAGTTACTCGAGTAGCGGGGCGTTCGAGCAGTACTTC. Translated, it gives CASSYSSSGAFEQYF.

The chain is built from TRBV2 and TRBJ2-6; a possible D gene is TRBD1 (5 bases). Trimming took 8 bases from V and 0 from J, leaving 14 bases between them. The CDR3 covers 16 residues. Germline V lookup: CDR1 SNHLY, CDR2 FYNNEI. The CDR3 reads CASEVDSYSGANVLTF. CDR3 coding DNA: TGTGCCAGCGAAGTCGACAGCTACTCTGGGGCCAACGTCCTGACTTTC.

The chain joins TRBV25-1 to TRBJ2-7; 12 bases match TRBD2. The J segment lost 9 bases and the V segment lost 8 bases, leaving 8 bases of the junction unmatched. Germline V gene lookup returns CDR1 MGHDK and CDR2 SYGVNS. The CDR3 consists of 13 residues. This CDR3 reads CASGGTSGLRQYF. Written as DNA, the CDR3 is TGTGCCAGCGGTGGGACTAGCGGGTTGCGGCAGTACTTC.

The V gene is TRBV27, the J gene TRBJ1-6; a weak D match, TRBD1 (6 bases). CDR1 and CDR2 (germline): MNHEY, SMNVEV (reference sequence). Trimming removed 4 bases from V and 0 bases from J, with 19 bases in between. This CDR3 has 19 amino acids. CDR3 amino acids: CASSSIPSGVSSYNSPLHF. CDR3 DNA: TGTGCCAGCAGTTCAATCCCCTCAGGGGTCAGCTCCTATAATTCACCCCTCCACTTT.

This clone was recorded a few times. The chain uses TRBV4-3 and TRBJ2-5, with TRBD2 matching over 8 bases. CDR1 is LGHNA, CDR2 YSLEER, per germline. V lost 2 bases and J lost 4; bases outside the gene matches: 9. The CDR3 has 16 residues. The CDR3 DNA reads TGCGCCAGCAGCCAACGAGCGGGAGTGCGGCCAGAGACCCAGTACTTC. It is translated as CASSQRAGVRPETQYF.

The chain carries TRBV12-5 and TRBJ2-3; 12 bases align to TRBD2. V gave up 1 base and J gave up 3 bases; unmatched junction bases: 5. CDR1 and CDR2 from the germline V gene are LGHNT and FRNRAP. This CDR3 is 17 amino acids long. CDR3 sequence: CASGLGGGTSGTDTQYF. The CDR3 nucleotides read TGTGCTAGTGGTTTGGGCGGAGGGACTAGCGGGACAGATACGCAGTATTTT.

The V and J genes are TRBV10-3 and TRBJ1-5; D is perhaps TRBD1 (6 bases). The ends were cut back, 4 bases at V and 3 bases at J, with 10 bases in the middle. Germline V gene sequence: CDR1 ENHRY, CDR2 SYGVKD. CDR3 length: 14 amino acids. CDR3 in DNA: TGTGCCATCAGTGGGAGGACAGTCAATCAGCCCCAGCATTTT. Translating it yields CAISGRTVNQPQHF.